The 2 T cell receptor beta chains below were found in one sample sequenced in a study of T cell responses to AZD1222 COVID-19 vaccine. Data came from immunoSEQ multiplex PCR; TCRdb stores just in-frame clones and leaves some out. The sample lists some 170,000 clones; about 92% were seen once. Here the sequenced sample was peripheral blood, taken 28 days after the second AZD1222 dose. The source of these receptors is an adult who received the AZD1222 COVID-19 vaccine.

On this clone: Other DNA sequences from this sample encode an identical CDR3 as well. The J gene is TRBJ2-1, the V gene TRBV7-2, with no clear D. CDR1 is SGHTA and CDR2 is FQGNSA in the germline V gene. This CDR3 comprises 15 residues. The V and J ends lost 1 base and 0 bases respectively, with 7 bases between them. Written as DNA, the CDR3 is TGTGCCAGCAGCTTAGGTCCGAGCTCCTACAATGAGCAGTTCTTC. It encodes CASSLGPSSYNEQFF.

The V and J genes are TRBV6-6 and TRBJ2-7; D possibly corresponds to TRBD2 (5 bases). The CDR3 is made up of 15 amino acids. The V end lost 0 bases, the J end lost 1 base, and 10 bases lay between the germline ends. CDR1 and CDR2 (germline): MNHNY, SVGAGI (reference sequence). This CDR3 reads CASSYSGGRSYEQYF. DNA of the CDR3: TGTGCCAGCAGTTACTCGGGCGGGCGATCCTACGAGCAGTACTTC.